The entry below gives a single T cell receptor beta chain sequence along with its context. Antigen: not known. This entry is derived from a study of vaccination effects on CD4 cells after COVID-19. Study-level information: In culture with 9.5 to 10 IU/ml IL-2 and 9 to 10 ug/ml peptides, PBMC were grown at fewer than 2.5 million per well.

This CDR3 region has 12 residues. Trimming removed 2 bases from V and 5 bases from J, with 6 bases in between. CDR1 and CDR2 from the germline V gene are MNHNS and SASEGT. Following an approximately ten-day culture, CD4+ T cells were purified. Each participant was administered two doses of either the BNT162b2 or the mRNA-1273 vaccine. Profiled with immunoSEQ multiplex PCR; TCRdb holds only in-frame clones, not every one. The table lists 66,000 or so clones, under 80% of them singletons. This TCR was sampled from a human donor who received a COVID-19 vaccine. The sequencing used CD4+ T cells from PBMCs cultured without peptide, collected after COVID-19 vaccination. This chain uses TRBV6-1 with TRBJ1-2, with no clear D. In DNA form, the CDR3 reads TGTGCCAGCAGTGAAAAACAGTATGGCTACACCTTC. Translating it yields CASSEKQYGYTF.